This entry lists 9 T cell receptor beta chains sequenced from one sample in a study of identifying expanded T cells in peripheral blood. Sequenced by immunoSEQ multiplex PCR; TCRdb stores in-frame clones only, minus some. The sample lists about 110,000 clones; roughly 90% were seen once. Sequenced input: blood. The receptor source for this set is a person aged 18 to 75 in good health.

The CDR3 nucleotides read TGTGCCACCGTCTGGGGTGAAAAACTGTTTTTT. Its protein product is CATVWGEKLFF. The chain joins TRBV25-1 to TRBJ1-4, with D unclear. The CDR3 loop spans 11 amino acids. V lost 10 bases and J 7 bases, leaving 10 bases between the germline ends. CDR1 and CDR2 from the germline V gene are MGHDK and SYGVNS.

V gene TRBV20-1 combines with J gene TRBJ1-1; 10 bases agree with TRBD1. CDR1 and CDR2 from the germline V gene are DFQATT and SNEGSKA (reference sequence). The CDR3 has 11 amino acids. CDR3 in amino acids: CRGQGGTEAFF. DNA for the CDR3: TGCAGAGGACAGGGGGGGACTGAAGCTTTCTTT.

This clone was recorded a few times. This chain connects TRBV19 to TRBJ1-2, with 8 positions matching TRBD1. Germline V gene lookup returns CDR1 LNHDA and CDR2 SQIVND (reference sequence). This CDR3 has 15 residues. The V and J ends lost 6 bases and 6 bases, in that order; junction bases with no gene match: 12. CDR3 bases: TGTGCCAGTAGCGCTCAGGGGGCGCTTACCCATGGCTACACCTTC. This encodes CASSAQGALTHGYTF.

J is TRBJ1-1 and V is TRBV14, with D possibly TRBD1 on 6 matching bases. The CDR3 covers 15 residues. Germline CDR1 and CDR2: SGHDN and FVKESK. The germline V and J ends were trimmed by 4 bases and 1 base, with 13 bases remaining between them. The CDR3 loop reads CASSLRQVANTEAFF. The CDR3, as DNA: TGTGCCAGCAGCCTACGACAGGTAGCGAACACTGAAGCTTTCTTT.

V usage is TRBV30 and J usage is TRBJ1-2; 11 bases align to TRBD1. The CDR3 spans 14 residues. Germline V gene sequence: CDR1 GTSNPN, CDR2 SVGIG (reference sequence). V lost 5 bases to trimming and J lost 2 bases; unmatched junction nucleotides: 4. DNA for the CDR3: TGTGCCTGGGTCCGGGACAGGGGGAACTATGGCTACACCTTC. Translation: CAWVRDRGNYGYTF.

The chain uses TRBV18 and TRBJ2-6, with no clear D. V lost 6 bases and J 4 bases, leaving 13 bases between the germline ends. The CDR3 has 15 residues. Germline V gives CDR1 KGHSH, CDR2 LQKENI. The CDR3 sequence is CASSPGILGANVLTF. CDR3 bases: TGTGCCAGCTCCCCCGGCATCCTGGGGGCCAACGTCCTGACTTTC.

The V gene is TRBV29-1, the J gene TRBJ2-5; D is possibly TRBD1 (7 bases). CDR1 is SQVTM and CDR2 is ANQGSEA in the germline V gene. CDR3 length: 13 amino acids. Trimming took off 7 bases at V and 5 bases at J, with 17 bases between the two ends. The CDR3 reads CSAQTGAGETQYF. In nucleotides, the CDR3 is TGCAGCGCCCAAACAGGGGCGGGGGAGACCCAGTACTTC.

The V gene is TRBV25-1, the J gene TRBJ2-7; 9 bases line up with TRBD1. The CDR3 length is 16 residues. J lost 4 bases, V lost 1 base, and 8 bases had no gene match. Germline CDR1 and CDR2: MGHDK and SYGVNS. DNA for the CDR3: TGTGCCAGCAGTGAATCGGGGACAGGGAAGATTTACGAGCAGTACTTC. This sequence encodes CASSESGTGKIYEQYF.

The V gene is TRBV7-9, the J gene TRBJ2-3; unclear D gene. The CDR3 runs to 16 residues. The V end was cut by 5 bases, the J end by 2 bases, with 17 bases between. CDR1 SEHNR and CDR2 FQNEAQ come from the germline V gene (reference sequence). DNA of the CDR3: TGTGCCAGCAGCCCCCGAAGAGACGCTTACACAGATACGCAGTATTTT. Residues: CASSPRRDAYTDTQYF.